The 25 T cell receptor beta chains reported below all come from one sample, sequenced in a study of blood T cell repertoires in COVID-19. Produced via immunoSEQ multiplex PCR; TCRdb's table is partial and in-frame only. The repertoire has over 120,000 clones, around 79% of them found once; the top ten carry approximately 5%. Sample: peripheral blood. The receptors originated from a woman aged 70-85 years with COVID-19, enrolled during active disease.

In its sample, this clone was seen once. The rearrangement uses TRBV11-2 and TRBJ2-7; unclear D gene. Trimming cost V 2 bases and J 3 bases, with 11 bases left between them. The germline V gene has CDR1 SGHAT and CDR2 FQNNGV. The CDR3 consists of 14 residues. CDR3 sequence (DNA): TGTGCCAGCAGCTTAAGGTTGGGCAGCTACGAGCAGTACTTC. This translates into CASSLRLGSYEQYF. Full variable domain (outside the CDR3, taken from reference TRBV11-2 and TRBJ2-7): EAGVAQSPRYKIIEKRQSVAFWCNPISGHATLYWYQQILGQGPKLLIQFQNNGVVDDSQLPKDRFSAERLKGVDSTLKIQPAKLEDSAVYLCASSLRLGSYEQYFGPGTRLTVT.

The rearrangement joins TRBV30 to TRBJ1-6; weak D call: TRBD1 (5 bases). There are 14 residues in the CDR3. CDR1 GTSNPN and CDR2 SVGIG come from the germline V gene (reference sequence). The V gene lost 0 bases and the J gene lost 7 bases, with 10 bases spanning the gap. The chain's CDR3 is CAWSVQGRNSPLHF. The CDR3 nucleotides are TGTGCCTGGAGTGTGCAGGGTCGCAATTCACCCCTCCACTTT.

The CDR3 here is CASRSGTSGKTLHTDTQYF. The CDR3 DNA reads TGTGCAAGTCGCTCGGGGACTAGCGGGAAGACCCTACACACAGATACGCAGTATTTT. The chain links TRBV12-2 to TRBJ2-3; no check of the table's D call, TRBD2, against the DNA was made. TRBV12-2 is shown as a pseudogene. This CDR3 has 19 residues.

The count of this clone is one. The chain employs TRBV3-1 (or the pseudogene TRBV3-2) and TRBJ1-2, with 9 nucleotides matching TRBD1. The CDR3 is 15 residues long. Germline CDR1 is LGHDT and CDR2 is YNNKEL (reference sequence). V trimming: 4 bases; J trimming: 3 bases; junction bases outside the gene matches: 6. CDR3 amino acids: CASSPWTGVDYGYTF. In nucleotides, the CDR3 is TGTGCCAGCAGCCCTTGGACAGGGGTCGACTATGGCTACACCTTC.

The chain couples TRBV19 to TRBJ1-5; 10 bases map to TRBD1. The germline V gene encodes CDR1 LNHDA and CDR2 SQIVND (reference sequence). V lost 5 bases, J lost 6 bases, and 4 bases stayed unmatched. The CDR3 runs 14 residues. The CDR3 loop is CASSAGQGSQPQHF. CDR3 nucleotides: TGTGCCAGTAGTGCGGGACAGGGGTCTCAGCCCCAGCATTTT.

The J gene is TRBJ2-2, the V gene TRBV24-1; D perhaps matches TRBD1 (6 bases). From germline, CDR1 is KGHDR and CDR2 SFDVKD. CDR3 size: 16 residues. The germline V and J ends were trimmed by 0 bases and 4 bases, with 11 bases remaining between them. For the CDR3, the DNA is TGTGCCACCAGTGATTTGCCCAGGGGCGGCACCGGGGAGCTGTTTTTT. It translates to CATSDLPRGGTGELFF.

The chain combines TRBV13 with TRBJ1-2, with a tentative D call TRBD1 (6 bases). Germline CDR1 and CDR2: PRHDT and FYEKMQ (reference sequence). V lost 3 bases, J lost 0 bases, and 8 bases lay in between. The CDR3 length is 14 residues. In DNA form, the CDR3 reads TGTGCCAGCAGCTTCCAGGGGTCTAACTATGGCTACACCTTC. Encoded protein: CASSFQGSNYGYTF.

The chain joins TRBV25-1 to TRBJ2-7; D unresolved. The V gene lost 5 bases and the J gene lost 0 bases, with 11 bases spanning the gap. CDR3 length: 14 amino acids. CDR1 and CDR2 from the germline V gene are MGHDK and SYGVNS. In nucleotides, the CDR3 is TGTGCCAGCAGTCCGGCAGGTAGCTCCTACGAGCAGTACTTC. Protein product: CASSPAGSSYEQYF.

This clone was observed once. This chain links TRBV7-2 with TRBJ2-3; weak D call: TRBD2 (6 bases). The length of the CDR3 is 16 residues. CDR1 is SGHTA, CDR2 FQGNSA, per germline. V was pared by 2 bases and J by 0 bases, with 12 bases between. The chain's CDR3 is CASSLTAGISTDTQYF. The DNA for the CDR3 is TGTGCCAGCAGCTTAACGGCGGGGATTAGCACAGATACGCAGTATTTT.

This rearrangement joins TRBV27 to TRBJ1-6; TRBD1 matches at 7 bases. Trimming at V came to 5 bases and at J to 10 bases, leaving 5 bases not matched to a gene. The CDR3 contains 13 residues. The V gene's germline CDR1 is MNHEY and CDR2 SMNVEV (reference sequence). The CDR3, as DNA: TGTGCCAGCAGTCCCCGGGACAGATCACCCCTCCACTTT. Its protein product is CASSPRDRSPLHF.

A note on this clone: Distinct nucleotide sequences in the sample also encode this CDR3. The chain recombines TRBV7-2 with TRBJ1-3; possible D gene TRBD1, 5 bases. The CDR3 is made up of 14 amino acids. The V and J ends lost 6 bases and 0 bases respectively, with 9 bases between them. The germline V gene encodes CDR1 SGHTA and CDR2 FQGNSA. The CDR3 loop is CASSPGGSGNTIYF. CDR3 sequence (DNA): TGTGCCAGCAGTCCCGGGGGCTCTGGAAACACCATATATTTT.

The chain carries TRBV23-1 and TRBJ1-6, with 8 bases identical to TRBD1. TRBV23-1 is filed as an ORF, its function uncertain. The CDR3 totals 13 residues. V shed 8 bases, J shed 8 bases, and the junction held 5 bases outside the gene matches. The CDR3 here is CASSRGPYSPLHF. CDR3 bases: TGCGCCAGCTCCAGGGGGCCCTATTCACCCCTCCACTTT.

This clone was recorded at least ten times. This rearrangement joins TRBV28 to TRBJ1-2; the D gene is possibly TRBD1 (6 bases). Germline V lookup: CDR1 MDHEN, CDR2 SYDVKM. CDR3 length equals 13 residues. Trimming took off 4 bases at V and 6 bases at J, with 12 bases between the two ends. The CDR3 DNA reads TGTGCCAGCAGTTGGGGGGGGACAAATGGCTACACCTTC. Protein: CASSWGGTNGYTF.

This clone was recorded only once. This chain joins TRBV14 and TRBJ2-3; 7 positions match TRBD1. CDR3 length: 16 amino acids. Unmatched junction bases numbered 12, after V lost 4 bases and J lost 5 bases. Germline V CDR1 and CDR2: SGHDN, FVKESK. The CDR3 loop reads CASSPRGGLARDTQYF. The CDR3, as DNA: TGTGCCAGCAGCCCCCGAGGGGGCCTAGCAAGAGATACGCAGTATTTT.

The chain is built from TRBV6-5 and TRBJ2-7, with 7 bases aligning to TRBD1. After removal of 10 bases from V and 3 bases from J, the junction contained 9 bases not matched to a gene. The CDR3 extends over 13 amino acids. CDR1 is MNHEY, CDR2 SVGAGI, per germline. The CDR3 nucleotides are TGTGCCACCGAGGACAGGCTAGTCTACGAGCAGTACTTC. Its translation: CATEDRLVYEQYF.

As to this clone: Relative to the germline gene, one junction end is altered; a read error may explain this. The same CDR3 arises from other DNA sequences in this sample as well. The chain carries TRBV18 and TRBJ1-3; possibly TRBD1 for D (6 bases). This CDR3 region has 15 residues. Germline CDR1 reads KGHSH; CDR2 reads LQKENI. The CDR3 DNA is TGTGCCAGCTCACCTACAGGGTATCCTGGAAACACCATATACTTT. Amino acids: CASSPTGYPGNTIYF.

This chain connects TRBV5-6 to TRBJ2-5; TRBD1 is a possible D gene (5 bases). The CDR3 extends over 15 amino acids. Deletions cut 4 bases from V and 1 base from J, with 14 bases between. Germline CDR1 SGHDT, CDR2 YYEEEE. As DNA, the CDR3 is TGTGCCAGCAGCACCTTGGGGCGTGGCCAAGAGACCCAGTACTTC. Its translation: CASSTLGRGQETQYF.

In DNA, the CDR3 is TGTGCCTGGAGTGTGGGACTAGCGGGGGGCCGGGGGAATGAGCAGTTCTTC. This encodes CAWSVGLAGGRGNEQFF. The J gene is TRBJ2-1, the V gene TRBV30, with TRBD2 matching over 15 bases. The CDR3 runs 17 residues. Germline-derived CDR1 and CDR2 are GTSNPN and SVGIG (reference sequence). V lost 0 bases and J lost 7; bases outside the gene matches: 7.

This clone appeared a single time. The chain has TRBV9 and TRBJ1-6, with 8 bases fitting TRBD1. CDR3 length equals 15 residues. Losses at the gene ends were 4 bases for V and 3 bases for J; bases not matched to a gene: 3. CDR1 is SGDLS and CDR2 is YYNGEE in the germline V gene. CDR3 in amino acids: CASSPGQGYNSPLHF. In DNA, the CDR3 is TGTGCCAGCAGCCCCGGACAGGGCTATAATTCACCCCTCCACTTT.

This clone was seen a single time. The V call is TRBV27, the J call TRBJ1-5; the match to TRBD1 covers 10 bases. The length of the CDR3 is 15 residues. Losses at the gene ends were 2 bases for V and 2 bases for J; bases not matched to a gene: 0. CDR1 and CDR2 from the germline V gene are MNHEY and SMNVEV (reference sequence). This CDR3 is CASSLGTGGNQPQHF. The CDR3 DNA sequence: TGTGCCAGCAGTTTAGGGACAGGGGGCAATCAGCCCCAGCATTTT.

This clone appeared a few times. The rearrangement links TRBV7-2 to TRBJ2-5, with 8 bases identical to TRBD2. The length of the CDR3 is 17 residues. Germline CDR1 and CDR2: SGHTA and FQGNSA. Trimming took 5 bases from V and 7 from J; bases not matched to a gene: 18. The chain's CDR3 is CASSPPGLVGGLGTQYF. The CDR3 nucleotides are TGTGCCAGCAGCCCCCCGGGACTAGTTGGGGGGCTGGGGACCCAGTACTTC.

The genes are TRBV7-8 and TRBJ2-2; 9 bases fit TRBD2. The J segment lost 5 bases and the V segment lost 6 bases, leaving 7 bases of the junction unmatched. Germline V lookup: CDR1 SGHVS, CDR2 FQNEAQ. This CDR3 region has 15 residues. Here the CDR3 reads CASRKRGARTGELFF. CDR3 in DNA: TGTGCCAGCAGAAAGCGGGGGGCCAGGACCGGGGAGCTGTTTTTT. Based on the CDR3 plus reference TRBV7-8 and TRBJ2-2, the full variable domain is GAGVSQSPRYKVAKRGQDVALRCDPISGHVSLFWYQQALGQGPEFLTYFQNEAQLDKSGLPSDRFFAERPEGSVSTLKIQRTQQEDSAVYLCASRKRGARTGELFFGEGSRLTVL.

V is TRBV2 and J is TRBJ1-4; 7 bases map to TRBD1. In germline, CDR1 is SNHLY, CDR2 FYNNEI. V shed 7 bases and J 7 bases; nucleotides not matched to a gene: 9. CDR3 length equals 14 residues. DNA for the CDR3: TGTGCCAGCAAAATAGCAGGGGGGAGTGAAAAACTGTTTTTT. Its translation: CASKIAGGSEKLFF.

CDR3 protein: CASTPSGEVYGYTF. Written as DNA, the CDR3 is TGTGCCAGCACCCCTAGTGGTGAGGTGTATGGCTACACCTTC. The rearrangement links TRBV6-5 to TRBJ1-2; D remains unclear. The CDR3 extends over 14 amino acids. Germline V gives CDR1 MNHEY, CDR2 SVGAGI. V lost 7 bases and J 5 bases, leaving 17 bases between the germline ends.

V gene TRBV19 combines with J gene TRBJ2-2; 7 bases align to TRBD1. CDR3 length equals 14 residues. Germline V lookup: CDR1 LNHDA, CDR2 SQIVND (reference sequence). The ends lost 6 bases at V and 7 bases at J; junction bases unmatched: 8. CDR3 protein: CASSPTGVGGELFF. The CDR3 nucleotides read TGTGCCAGTAGCCCAACAGGGGTGGGCGGGGAGCTGTTTTTT.